Sequencing of this T cell receptor (beta chain) was carried out in a study of human T cells and chemical hapten exposure. Study at large: 2% DPC applied to a 2 cm by 2 cm arm area sensitized donors. Mostly female patients had alopecia areata, totalis or universalis.

The time point is: pre-sensitization, week 0. Treatment meaning: therapeutic diphenylcyclopropenone sensitization with weekly scalp DPC. The study enrolled 18 to 70-year-old alopecia patients suitable for DPC. CDR1 SQVTM and CDR2 ANQGSEA come from the germline V gene. V gave up 7 bases and J gave up 4 bases; unmatched junction bases: 12. This CDR3 is built from 14 residues. It was the library that attached unique molecular identifiers to individual cDNA molecules. TCRdb reanalysed the RACE reads using MiXCR and keeps one entry per CDR3 protein. The data show roughly 380,000 distinct CDR3 sequences, with 4.5% to 6% seen just once and around 2.6% held by the top ten. In its sample, this clonotype was seen many times.

This sequence was found in a woman in her forties or fifties with alopecia areata. Some clones in this sample may be carry-over from other donors' samples. This chain connects TRBV29-1 to TRBJ2-7, with TRBD1 matching over 8 bases. The sequencing here drew on whole blood, taken in connection with sensitization to the hapten diphenylcyclopropenone (DPC). The CDR3 bases are TGCAGCGCCGGGGGCGGACAGGGACATTACGAGCAGTACTTC. This gives the protein CSAGGGQGHYEQYF.